This record looks at one TCR beta chain sequence and its context. Its target is unknown. The entry originates in a study of shared clonotypes between healthy human individuals. CDR3 length: 19 amino acids. The trim removed 2 bases at V and 2 bases at J, leaving 14 bases unmatched. Germline CDR1 MDHEN, CDR2 SYDVKM. The table came from immunoSEQ multiplex PCR; TCRdb's copy has only in-frame clones and leaves some out. Here the sample spans roughly 700,000 clones, roughly 70% being singletons. Study-wide results and caveats: Naive CD4 clonotypes overlapped across a handful of donors at roughly 5.1%. Rarefaction analysis demonstrated incomplete sorted-subset sequencing notwithstanding large depth. Generation probabilities of non-shared clonotypes were lower (relative to those shared by all four donors).

The sequence came from a young woman in good health. This chain uses TRBV28 with TRBJ2-3; TRBD1 matches at 9 bases. Material: memory CD4+ T cells sorted from blood. Subset meaning: CD45RA-negative fraction. The CDR3 coding sequence is TGTGCCAGCAGTTTAAATACAGGGGGCGACGCCCGTTTCACAGATACGCAGTATTTT. It codes for CASSLNTGGDARFTDTQYF. Combining the CDR3 with reference TRBV28 and TRBJ2-3 gives the whole variable domain DVKVTQSSRYLVKRTGEKVFLECVQDMDHENMFWYRQDPGLGLRLIYFSYDVKMKEKGDIPEGYSVSREKKERFSLILESASTNQTSMYLCASSLNTGGDARFTDTQYFGPGTRLTVL.